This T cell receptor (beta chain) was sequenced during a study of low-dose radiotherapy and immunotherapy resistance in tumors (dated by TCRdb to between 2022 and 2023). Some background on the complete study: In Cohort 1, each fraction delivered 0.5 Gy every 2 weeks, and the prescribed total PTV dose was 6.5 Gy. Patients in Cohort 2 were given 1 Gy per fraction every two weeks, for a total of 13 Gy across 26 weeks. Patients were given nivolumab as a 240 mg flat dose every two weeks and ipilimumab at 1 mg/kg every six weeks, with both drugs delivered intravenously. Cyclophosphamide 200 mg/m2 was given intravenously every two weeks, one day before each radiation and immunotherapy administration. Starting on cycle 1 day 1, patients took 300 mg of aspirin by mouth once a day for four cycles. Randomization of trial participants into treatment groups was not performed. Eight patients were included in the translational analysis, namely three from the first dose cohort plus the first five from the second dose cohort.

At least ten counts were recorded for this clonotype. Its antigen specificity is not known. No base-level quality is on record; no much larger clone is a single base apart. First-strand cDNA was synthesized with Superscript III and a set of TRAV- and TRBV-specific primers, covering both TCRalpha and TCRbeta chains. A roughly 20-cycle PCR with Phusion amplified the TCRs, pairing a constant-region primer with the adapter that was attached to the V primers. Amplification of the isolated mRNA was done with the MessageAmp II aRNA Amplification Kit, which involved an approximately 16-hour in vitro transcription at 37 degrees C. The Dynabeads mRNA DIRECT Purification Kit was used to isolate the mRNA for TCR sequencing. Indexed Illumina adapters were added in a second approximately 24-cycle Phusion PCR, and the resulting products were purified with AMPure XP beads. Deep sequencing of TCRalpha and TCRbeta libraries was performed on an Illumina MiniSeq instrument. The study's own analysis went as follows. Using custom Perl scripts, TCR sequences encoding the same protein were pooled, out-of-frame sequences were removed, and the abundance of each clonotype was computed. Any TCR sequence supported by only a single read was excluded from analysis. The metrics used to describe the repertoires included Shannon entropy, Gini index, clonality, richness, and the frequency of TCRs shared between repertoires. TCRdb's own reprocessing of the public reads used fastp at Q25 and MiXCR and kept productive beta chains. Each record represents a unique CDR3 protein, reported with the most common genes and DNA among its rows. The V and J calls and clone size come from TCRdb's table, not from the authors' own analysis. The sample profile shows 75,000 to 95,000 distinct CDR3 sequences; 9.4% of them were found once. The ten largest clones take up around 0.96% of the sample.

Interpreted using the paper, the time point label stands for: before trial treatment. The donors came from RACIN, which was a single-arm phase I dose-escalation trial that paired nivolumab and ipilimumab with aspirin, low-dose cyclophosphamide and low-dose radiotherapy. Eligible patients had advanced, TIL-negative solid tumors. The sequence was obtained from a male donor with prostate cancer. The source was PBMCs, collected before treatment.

The CDR3 protein sequence reads: CASTLGTATYNEQFF. The bases read TGTGCCAGCACTCTAGGGACAGCAACCTACAATGAGCAGTTCTTC. The V and J segments used are TRBV28 and TRBJ2-1; TRBD1 fits 7 bases in the junction. CDR1 and CDR2 were assigned from the germline V gene as MDHEN and SYDVKM. The CDR3, from cysteine to phenylalanine, totals 15 residues. Left in the record is the CDR3 DNA by itself, 45 bases read in frame from the first base. Ends trimmed: V by 7 bases, J by 2 bases; bases unmatched to a gene: 8.